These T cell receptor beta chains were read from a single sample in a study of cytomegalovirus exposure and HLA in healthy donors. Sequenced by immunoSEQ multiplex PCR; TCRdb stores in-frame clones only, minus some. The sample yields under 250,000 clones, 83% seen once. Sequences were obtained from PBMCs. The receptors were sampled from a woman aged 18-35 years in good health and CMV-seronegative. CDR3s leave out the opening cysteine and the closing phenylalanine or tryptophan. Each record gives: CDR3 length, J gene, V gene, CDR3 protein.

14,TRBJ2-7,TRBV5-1,ASSPNRLAGGYEQY
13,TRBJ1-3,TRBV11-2,ASSSGTRWGDTIY
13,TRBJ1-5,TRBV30,AWRGTGTRYGPQH
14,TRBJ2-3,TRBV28,ASRPSGFGFTDTQY
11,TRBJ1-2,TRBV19,ASNPRGAYGYT
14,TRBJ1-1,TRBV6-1,ASSVMTGGLDTEAF
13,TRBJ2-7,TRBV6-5,ASSYSGQYPNEQY
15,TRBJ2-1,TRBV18,ASSPPVLAGVPYEQF
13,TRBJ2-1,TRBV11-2,ASSLELTLYNEQF
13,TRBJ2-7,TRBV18,ASSPVRQVTYEQY
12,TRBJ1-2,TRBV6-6,ASSKGQGAYGYT
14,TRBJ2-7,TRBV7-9,ASSLVGVVGSYEQY
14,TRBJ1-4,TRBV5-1,ASSHNRQGAKEKLF
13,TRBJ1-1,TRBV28,ASNPPRQGGWRAF
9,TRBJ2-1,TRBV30,AWSVLGEQF
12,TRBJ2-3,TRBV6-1,ASMQQGGKDTQY
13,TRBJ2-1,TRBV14,ASSHVSGALDEQF
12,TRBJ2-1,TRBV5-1,ASSPGDDGNEQF
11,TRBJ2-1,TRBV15,ATSRDRGREQF
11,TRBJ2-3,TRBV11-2,ASSGRPLDTQY
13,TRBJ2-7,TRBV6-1,ASSPRGSLSYEQY
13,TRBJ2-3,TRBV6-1,ASSGLGEGADTQY
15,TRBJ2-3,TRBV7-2,ATSLNGVADRTDTQY
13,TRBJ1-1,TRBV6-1,ASTPGGRGITEAF
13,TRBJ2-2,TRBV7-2,ASSLSGVSTGELF
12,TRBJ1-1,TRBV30,AWYTDRSDTEAF
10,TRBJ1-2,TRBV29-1,SVEGGTGGYT
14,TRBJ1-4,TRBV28,ASSIPGLASNEKLF
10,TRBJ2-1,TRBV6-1,ASSDYSNEQF